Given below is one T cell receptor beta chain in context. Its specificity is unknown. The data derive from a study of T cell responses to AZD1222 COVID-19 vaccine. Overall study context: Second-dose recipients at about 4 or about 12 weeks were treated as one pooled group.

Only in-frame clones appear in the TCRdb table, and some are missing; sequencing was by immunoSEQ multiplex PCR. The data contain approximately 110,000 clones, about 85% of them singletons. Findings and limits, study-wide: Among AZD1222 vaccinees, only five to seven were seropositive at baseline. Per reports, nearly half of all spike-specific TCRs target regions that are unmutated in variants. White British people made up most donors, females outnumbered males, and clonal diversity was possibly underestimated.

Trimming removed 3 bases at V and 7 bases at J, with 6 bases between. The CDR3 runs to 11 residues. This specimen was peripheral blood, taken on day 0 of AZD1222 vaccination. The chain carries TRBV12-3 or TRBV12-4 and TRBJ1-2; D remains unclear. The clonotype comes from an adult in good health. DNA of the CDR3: TGTGCCAGCAGTTTCTCATCTGGCTACACCTTC. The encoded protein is CASSFSSGYTF.